This T cell receptor beta chain is drawn from a study of shared clonotypes between healthy human individuals. Study as a whole: A donor's plate count was three for CD4 naive and three for CD4 memory; CD8 naive had two and CD8 memory one.

Naive CD4+ cells were CD45RA-selected; the remaining cells were memory. Per the germline V gene, CDR1 is SGHVS and CDR2 is FQNEAQ. The CDR3 is 16 amino acids. V shed 5 bases and J shed 3 bases, with 17 bases lying between them. 200 to 250 ng DNA, tens of thousands of T cell genomes, went into each sorted-subset replicate PCR. Some clones are missing from TCRdb's copy, which holds only in-frame ones; the method was immunoSEQ multiplex PCR. The data hold more than 2 million clones, with 90% to 95% observed a single time. Sequenced material: naive CD4+ T cells sorted from blood. The subset: CD45RA+ positively selected. The TCR originated in a man between 18 and 35 years old in good health. The gene calls are TRBV7-8 and TRBJ2-1; D might be TRBD2 (6 bases). CDR3 protein: CASSTNREFVYNEQFF. The CDR3 region has the DNA TGTGCCAGCAGCACCAATCGGGAGTTTGTCTACAATGAGCAGTTCTTC.